Presented here are 24 T cell receptor beta chains from one specimen sequenced in a study of cytomegalovirus exposure and HLA in healthy donors. Primers for the PCR totalled 60 Vbeta and 13 Jbeta. TCRdb keeps only in-frame clones here, not all; method: immunoSEQ multiplex PCR. In the table there are tens of thousands of clones, around 82% of which are singletons. Sequencing input: PBMCs. The receptors were sampled from a young woman in good health and CMV-seropositive.

V usage is TRBV13 and J usage is TRBJ2-5; 10 bases map to TRBD1. V shed 4 bases and J 5 bases; nucleotides not matched to a gene: 13. Germline CDR1 reads PRHDT; CDR2 reads FYEKMQ (reference sequence). The CDR3 consists of 17 residues. The CDR3 DNA sequence: TGTGCCAGCAGCTATGGGACAGGGGTTGGGTTCAGGGAGACCCAGTACTTC. This codes for CASSYGTGVGFRETQYF.

The chain uses TRBV5-5 and TRBJ1-5, with D perhaps matching TRBD1 (5 bases). V lost 6 bases and J lost 0, with 13 bases in between. The germline V gene has CDR1 SGHKS and CDR2 YYEKEE (reference sequence). This CDR3 has 15 residues. The CDR3 region is CASNPGVGSNQPQHF. The CDR3 coding sequence is TGTGCCAGCAATCCGGGGGTAGGTAGCAATCAGCCCCAGCATTTT.

This chain connects TRBV4-3 to TRBJ2-1, with 7 bases identical to TRBD1. CDR1 and CDR2 (germline): LGHNA, YSLEER. V lost 2 bases and J lost 1; bases outside the gene matches: 8. There are 17 residues in the CDR3. The CDR3 DNA follows: TGCGCCAGCAGCCAACATCTCCTGGACAGGTCCTACAATGAGCAGTTCTTC. It translates to CASSQHLLDRSYNEQFF.

The rearrangement links TRBV2 to TRBJ1-2; D is unclear. Germline loops: CDR1 SNHLY, CDR2 FYNNEI. The ends were cut back, 4 bases at V and 3 bases at J, with 3 bases in the middle. CDR3 length equals 11 residues. CDR3 loop: CASSGHYGYTF. The CDR3, as DNA: TGTGCCAGCAGTGGGCACTATGGCTACACCTTC.

J is TRBJ2-7 and V is TRBV7-2, with 11 bases aligning to TRBD2. CDR1 is SGHTA, CDR2 FQGNSA, per germline. The CDR3 contains 16 residues. V trimming: 3 bases; J trimming: 0 bases; junction bases outside the gene matches: 4. The CDR3, as DNA: TGTGCCAGCAGCTTCCGACTAGCGGGGAGCTCCTACGAGCAGTACTTC. This translates into CASSFRLAGSSYEQYF.

The chain combines TRBV4-3 with TRBJ2-5, with 15 positions matching TRBD2. Per the germline V gene, CDR1 is LGHNA and CDR2 is YSLEER. This CDR3 has 22 residues. The V and J ends lost 4 bases and 3 bases, in that order; junction bases with no gene match: 21. The CDR3 reads CASSPREPDRTSGGAGEETQYF. The DNA of the CDR3 is TGCGCCAGCAGCCCCCGCGAGCCCGACCGGACTAGCGGGGGGGCCGGGGAAGAGACCCAGTACTTC.

This sequence joins TRBV4-2 and TRBJ1-2; 7 bases map to TRBD1. V lost 0 bases to trimming and J lost 9 bases; unmatched junction nucleotides: 10. The CDR3 is 15 amino acids. Germline V gene sequence: CDR1 LGHNA, CDR2 YNFKEQ. The CDR3 spells CASSQETGNLRSYTF. CDR3 bases: TGTGCCAGCAGCCAAGAGACAGGGAACCTAAGAAGCTACACCTTC.

This clone showed up just a few times. V gene TRBV4-3 combines with J gene TRBJ2-1, with 10 bases aligning to TRBD1. The CDR3 is made up of 16 amino acids. Germline assignment: CDR1 LGHNA and CDR2 YSLEER. The J segment lost 7 bases and the V segment lost 0 bases, leaving 6 bases of the junction unmatched. CDR3 in DNA: TGCGCCAGCAGCCAAGATTTTGGGACAGGGGAGAATGAGCAGTTCTTC. This codes for CASSQDFGTGENEQFF.

The V gene is TRBV27, the J gene TRBJ2-7, with 8 bases fitting TRBD2. In germline, CDR1 is MNHEY, CDR2 SMNVEV (reference sequence). V lost 4 bases to trimming and J lost 4 bases; unmatched junction nucleotides: 12. The CDR3 has 16 residues. The CDR3 nucleotides read TGTGCCAGCAGTTCTACAATCCCGGGACTAGAGTACGAGCAGTACTTC. It translates to CASSSTIPGLEYEQYF.

CDR3 sequence (DNA): TGTGCCAGTAGTTGGGGACCGACAGGGGGCAATGAGCAGTTCTTC. Protein sequence: CASSWGPTGGNEQFF. The chain uses TRBV19 and TRBJ2-1; 9 bases align to TRBD1. V was clipped by 5 bases and J by 6 bases; unmatched bases: 8. Germline-derived CDR1 and CDR2 are LNHDA and SQIVND (reference sequence). The CDR3 has 15 residues.

The chain carries TRBV28 and TRBJ2-1; 9 bases align to TRBD2. V was clipped by 2 bases and J by 4 bases; unmatched bases: 3. Germline V lookup: CDR1 MDHEN, CDR2 SYDVKM. The CDR3 is made up of 15 amino acids. In DNA form, the CDR3 reads TGTGCCAGCAGTTTAGGCGGGAGGGTATACAATGAGCAGTTCTTC. Protein: CASSLGGRVYNEQFF.

The chain has TRBV4-1 and TRBJ2-7, with TRBD1 matching over 9 bases. The J segment lost 6 bases and the V segment lost 4 bases, leaving 7 bases of the junction unmatched. The CDR3 is made up of 14 amino acids. Germline V gene data show CDR1 as MGHRA and CDR2 as YSYEKL. This CDR3 is CASSPPGQGLEQYF. CDR3 DNA: TGCGCCAGCAGCCCGCCGGGACAGGGTCTCGAGCAGTACTTC.

V is TRBV7-2 and J is TRBJ1-5, with 8 bases that match TRBD1. There are 16 residues in the CDR3. CDR1 SGHTA and CDR2 FQGNSA come from the germline V gene. J was trimmed by 5 bases and V by 5 bases; bases with no gene match: 11. The CDR3 loop is CASSQRINRGDQPQHF. CDR3 in DNA: TGTGCCAGCAGCCAACGAATCAACAGGGGGGATCAGCCCCAGCATTTT.

This clone is a singleton in its sample. This chain links TRBV18 with TRBJ2-7; 11 bases agree with TRBD2. This CDR3 contains 18 residues. Germline-derived CDR1 and CDR2 are KGHSH and LQKENI. Trimming took 0 bases from V and 0 from J; bases not matched to a gene: 7. The CDR3 reads CASSPPGRLAGTSYEQYF. The CDR3 nucleotides read TGTGCCAGCTCACCACCGGGTAGACTAGCGGGGACCTCCTACGAGCAGTACTTC. Full variable domain (rest looked up from reference TRBV18 and TRBJ2-7): NAGVMQNPRHLVRRRGQEARLRCSPMKGHSHVYWYRQLPEEGLKFMVYLQKENIIDESGMPKERFSAEFPKEGPSILRIQQVVRGDSAAYFCASSPPGRLAGTSYEQYFGPGTRLTVT.

This chain uses TRBV7-2 with TRBJ1-2; D gene unclear. Germline CDR1 and CDR2: SGHTA and FQGNSA. Trimming took 1 base from V and 8 from J, leaving 11 bases between them. CDR3 size: 13 residues. The CDR3 DNA is TGTGCCAGCAGCTTAGAGGAGCGTTGGGGCTACACCTTC. The encoded protein is CASSLEERWGYTF.

CDR3 amino acids: CASSPRAGGGEQYF. CDR3 coding DNA: TGTGCCAGCAGCCCCAGAGCGGGAGGGGGTGAGCAGTACTTC. The V and J genes are TRBV9 and TRBJ2-7; 10 positions match TRBD2. The CDR3 is 14 residues long. V lost 4 bases to trimming and J lost 7 bases; unmatched junction nucleotides: 8. Germline lookup yields CDR1 SGDLS and CDR2 YYNGEE.

This rearrangement joins TRBV6-1 to TRBJ2-1, with 10 bases aligning to TRBD2. CDR3 length equals 15 residues. Germline V gene data show CDR1 as MNHNS and CDR2 as SASEGT. Unmatched junction bases numbered 1, after V lost 2 bases and J lost 3 bases. The CDR3 spells CASSETSGDYNEQFF. The CDR3 coding sequence is TGTGCCAGCAGTGAAACTAGCGGGGACTACAATGAGCAGTTCTTC.

This clone was observed a handful of times. This chain uses TRBV4-2 with TRBJ2-7; the D gene is possibly TRBD2 (6 bases). Trimming took off 0 bases at V and 3 bases at J, with 15 bases between the two ends. The CDR3 is 16 amino acids. The germline gives CDR1 LGHNA, CDR2 YNFKEQ. CDR3 DNA sequence: TGTGCCAGCAGCCAAGAAGGTCCGGGAGAAGTCTACGAGCAGTACTTC. Translated, it gives CASSQEGPGEVYEQYF.

The gene calls are TRBV29-1 and TRBJ1-5; tentatively, D is TRBD1 (6 bases). The germline V gene has CDR1 SQVTM and CDR2 ANQGSEA. The CDR3 is 13 residues long. Between the trimmed V and J ends, which lost 7 bases and 4 bases, there was a span of 14 bases. CDR3 nucleotides: TGCAGCGCCATACAGGGCCCAAATCAGCCCCAGCATTTT. Its protein product is CSAIQGPNQPQHF.

This chain connects TRBV27 to TRBJ2-7; 11 bases agree with TRBD1. Germline V gene lookup returns CDR1 MNHEY and CDR2 SMNVEV (reference sequence). Trimming took 5 bases from V and 5 from J; bases not matched to a gene: 5. The CDR3 totals 14 residues. The CDR3 DNA is TGTGCCAGCAGTCCAGGACAGGGGGCCAACGAGCAGTACTTC. Protein: CASSPGQGANEQYF.

This clone was detected once. CDR3 DNA: TGTGCCAGCAGCCCCCGGGGTTCCTACGAGCAGTACTTC. This translates into CASSPRGSYEQYF. This rearrangement joins TRBV13 to TRBJ2-7; D is perhaps TRBD2 (5 bases). The germline V gene encodes CDR1 PRHDT and CDR2 FYEKMQ (reference sequence). The V end lost 5 bases, the J end lost 1 base, and 9 bases lay between the germline ends. The CDR3 is made up of 13 amino acids. The full variable domain, rest sourced from reference TRBV13 and TRBJ2-7, is AAGVIQSPRHLIKEKRETATLKCYPIPRHDTVYWYQQGPGQDPQFLISFYEKMQSDKGSIPDRFSAQQFSDYHSELNMSSLELGDSALYFCASSPRGSYEQYFGPGTRLTVT.

V is TRBV27 and J is TRBJ1-2; tentative D call: TRBD1 (6 bases). The CDR3 sequence is 14 residues long. V was trimmed by 6 bases and J by 6 bases, leaving 17 bases between them. From germline, CDR1 is MNHEY and CDR2 SMNVEV (reference sequence). In nucleotides, the CDR3 is TGTGCCAGCAGACCCCTGGGGGGGCGGGATGGCTACACCTTC. This codes for CASRPLGGRDGYTF.

The chain combines TRBV4-1 with TRBJ1-3; TRBD1 matches at 8 bases. V was clipped by 4 bases and J by 1 base; unmatched bases: 9. CDR3 size: 17 residues. Looked up from germline, CDR1 is MGHRA and CDR2 is YSYEKL. The CDR3 nucleotides are TGCGCCAGCAGCCCAGGAAACAGGGGGAAGTCTGGAAACACCATATATTTT. Its translation is CASSPGNRGKSGNTIYF.

The CDR3 DNA follows: TGTGCCAGCAGCTTCCCATTCGGCGAGCAGTACTTC. This sequence encodes CASSFPFGEQYF. V gene TRBV6-1 combines with J gene TRBJ2-7, with D hard to call. CDR1 is MNHNS and CDR2 is SASEGT in the germline V gene. The CDR3 covers 12 residues. V lost 6 bases and J lost 6, with 12 bases in between.